Shown below are 27 T cell receptor beta chains from a single sample sequenced in a study of regulatory T cells in long-lasting Graves disease. CDR3 regions were amplified by Arm-PCR using iRepertoire HTBI primers to build TCR beta libraries. One entry per CDR3 protein results from TCRdb running MiXCR on the multiplex PCR reads. This sample has about 540,000 distinct CDR3 sequences, with roughly 13% found just once. The time point: newly diagnosed GD, antithyroid drugs for less than 3 months. From PBMCs, RNA was extracted and then used to make the TCR library. The sample also formed part of further work on T cells in Graves' hyperthyroidism and ophthalmopathy.

This specimen consisted of peripheral blood mononuclear cells (PBMCs), obtained at new diagnosis, from a patient treated with antithyroid drugs. The receptors derive from a man aged 25-40 years with Graves disease.

This clonotype occurred many times. J is TRBJ2-3 and V is TRBV29-1; a weak D match, TRBD2 (5 bases). The V end lost 4 bases, the J end lost 0 bases, and 11 bases lay between the germline ends. This CDR3 is built from 14 residues. From germline, CDR1 is SQVTM and CDR2 ANQGSEA. CDR3 coding DNA: TGCAGCGTTGGGCTAGCCTCTAGCACAGATACGCAGTATTTT. Translating it yields CSVGLASSTDTQYF.

This clonotype was recorded at least ten times. The chain joins TRBV7-2 to TRBJ1-2; D gene unclear. The V gene's germline CDR1 is SGHTA and CDR2 FQGNSA. Trimming removed 5 bases at V and 4 bases at J, with 11 bases between. The CDR3 loop spans 13 amino acids. CDR3 sequence reads: CASSLAGFYGYTF. As DNA, the CDR3 is TGTGCCAGCAGCCTTGCCGGCTTCTATGGCTACACCTTC. Combining the CDR3 with reference TRBV7-2 and TRBJ1-2 gives the whole variable domain GAGVSQSPSNKVTEKGKDVELRCDPISGHTALYWYRQSLGQGLEFLIYFQGNSAPDKSGLPSDRFSAERTGGSVSTLTIQRTQQEDSAVYLCASSLAGFYGYTFGSGTRLTVV.

In this sample, this clonotype turned up many times. This chain connects TRBV12-3 or TRBV12-4 to TRBJ1-2; D gene ambiguous. The CDR3 has 14 residues. V was clipped by 1 base and J by 6 bases, with 12 bases between them. The DNA for the CDR3 is TGTGCCAGCAGTTTAGAGGCGAAGGGAAATGGCTACACCTTC. It codes for CASSLEAKGNGYTF.

The table lists this clonotype with a few counts. A read error is possible here, since a much larger clone lies one base away. This chain connects TRBV7-3 to TRBJ2-3; TRBD2 agrees at 9 bases. In germline, CDR1 is SGHTA, CDR2 FQGTGA. This CDR3 contains 15 residues. Written as DNA, the CDR3 is TGTGCCTGCAGCCGGAGGACTAGCGGCACAGATACGCAGTATTTT. Encoded protein: CACSRRTSGTDTQYF.

This clonotype was observed at least ten times. One end of the junction is discordant with germline, which a read error may explain. The chain employs TRBV12-3 or TRBV12-4 and TRBJ2-7, with 10 nucleotides matching TRBD1. CDR3 size: 12 residues. The CDR3 protein is CASEGTGEEVDF. CDR3 sequence (DNA): TGTGCCAGCGAAGGGACAGGGGAAGAGGTAGACTTC.

Concerning this clonotype: Since the CDR3 does not end with the conserved phenylalanine or tryptophan, this likely comes from a read error. The genes are TRBV14 and TRBJ1-5, with D maybe TRBD1 (6 bases). This CDR3 has 15 amino acids. Germline CDR1 SGHDN, CDR2 FVKESK. V lost 0 bases and J 4 bases, leaving 10 bases between the germline ends. The DNA for the CDR3 is TGTGCCAGCAGCCAAGAACAGGGTTGGAATCAGCCCCAGCATTCT. The encoded protein is CASSQEQGWNQPQHS.

The CDR3 is CASSTPPGQGAITGELFF. The CDR3 nucleotides are TGTGCCAGTAGTACTCCGCCGGGACAGGGGGCGATCACCGGGGAGCTGTTTTTT. This sequence joins TRBV19 and TRBJ2-2; 12 bases are shared with TRBD1. The CDR3 consists of 18 residues. The ends lost 4 bases at V and 4 bases at J; junction bases unmatched: 10. Germline CDR1 is LNHDA and CDR2 is SQIVND (reference sequence).

This clonotype showed up just a few times. The chain employs TRBV30 and TRBJ1-5; D possibly corresponds to TRBD1 (5 bases). The CDR3 runs 17 residues. Trimming took 0 bases from V and 1 from J, leaving 16 bases between them. Germline V gene data show CDR1 as GTSNPN and CDR2 as SVGIG (reference sequence). The chain's CDR3 is CAWSVTRGARSNQPQHF. CDR3 sequence (DNA): TGTGCCTGGAGTGTAACAAGGGGCGCGAGGAGCAATCAGCCCCAGCATTTT.

Note on this clonotype: This may be a read error, as it is one base from a much larger clone. The chain recombines TRBV6-1 with TRBJ2-2, with 7 bases aligning to TRBD2. CDR3 length equals 14 residues. Germline assignment: CDR1 MNHNS and CDR2 SASEGT. CDR3 loop: CASTRGLSTGELLF. The DNA for the CDR3 is TGTGCCAGCACCCGGGGACTATCAACCGGGGAGCTGCTTTTT.

This clonotype was detected many times. The genes are TRBV19 and TRBJ1-5; TRBD1 might be the D (5 bases). The CDR3 is 13 residues long. Germline assignment: CDR1 LNHDA and CDR2 SQIVND (reference sequence). Trimming cost V 7 bases and J 3 bases, with 10 bases left between them. DNA for the CDR3: TGTGCCAGTACCAGGGTTCCCAATCAGCCCCAGCATTTT. The encoded protein is CASTRVPNQPQHF.

This clonotype was seen a few times. The V gene is TRBV5-1, the J gene TRBJ2-7; 9 bases are a match to TRBD2. The V gene's germline CDR1 is SGHRS and CDR2 YFSETQ. Trimming cost V 7 bases and J 2 bases; bases outside gene matches: 10. This CDR3 contains 15 residues. CDR3: CASSPSSGATYEQYF. DNA for the CDR3: TGCGCCAGCTCGCCTTCTAGCGGGGCCACCTACGAGCAGTACTTC.

This clonotype has a count of ten or more. The chain employs TRBV7-9 and TRBJ2-2; the D is unclear. This CDR3 region has 13 residues. Germline values: CDR1 SEHNR, CDR2 FQNEAQ (reference sequence). V lost 5 bases to trimming and J lost 5 bases, with 9 bases between them. CDR3 region: CASSREATGELFF. The CDR3 DNA follows: TGTGCCAGCAGCAGAGAGGCAACCGGGGAGCTGTTTTTT. The full variable domain, rest sourced from reference TRBV7-9 and TRBJ2-2, is DTGVSQNPRHKITKRGQNVTFRCDPISEHNRLYWYRQTLGQGPEFLTYFQNEAQLEKSRLLSDRFSAERPKGSFSTLEIQRTEQGDSAMYLCASSREATGELFFGEGSRLTVL.

The CDR3: CSAAPFKAGYEQYF. The CDR3 DNA sequence: TGCAGTGCTGCCCCTTTTAAAGCAGGGTACGAGCAGTACTTC. J is TRBJ2-7 and V is TRBV20-1; D is perhaps TRBD1 (5 bases). V lost 5 bases and J 4 bases, leaving 18 bases between the germline ends. The CDR3 consists of 14 residues. The germline V gene encodes CDR1 DFQATT and CDR2 SNEGSKA (reference sequence).

Worth noting for this clonotype: This CDR3 fails to terminate in the conserved phenylalanine or tryptophan, so it likely reflects a read error. The V and J genes are TRBV13 and TRBJ2-7; 12 bases fit TRBD2. Germline V gene lookup returns CDR1 PRHDT and CDR2 FYEKMQ (reference sequence). The CDR3 runs to 17 residues. V shed 5 bases, J shed 5 bases, and the junction held 13 bases outside the gene matches. CDR3 region: CASSQTLAGGPGNEQYS. The CDR3 DNA reads as TGTGCCAGCAGCCAAACACTAGCGGGAGGACCCGGCAACGAGCAGTACTCC.

This clonotype has a single count. A much larger clonotype is one base distant, so this may be a read error. The chain's CDR3 is CASSRDGQGYDGYTF. The CDR3 DNA sequence: TGTGCCAGCAGCCGAGACGGACAGGGCTACGATGGCTACACCTTC. This chain connects TRBV14 to TRBJ1-2; 8 nucleotides align to TRBD1. Germline CDR1 SGHDN, CDR2 FVKESK. The length of the CDR3 is 15 residues. The V and J ends lost 4 bases and 6 bases, in that order; junction bases with no gene match: 10.

This clonotype was found many times. The gene calls are TRBV27 and TRBJ2-1, with D possibly matching TRBD1 (6 bases). Germline V gene lookup returns CDR1 MNHEY and CDR2 SMNVEV (reference sequence). The V gene lost 4 bases and the J gene lost 4 bases, with 14 bases spanning the gap. The CDR3 contains 15 residues. The CDR3 DNA follows: TGTGCCAGCAGTTCCAGGGGCGTCCAATACAATGAGCAGTTCTTC. It specifies CASSSRGVQYNEQFF.

This clonotype came up many times. The rearrangement uses TRBV7-2 and TRBJ1-4; no reliable D call. V was shortened by 1 base and J by 0 bases, with 6 bases between the two germline ends. Germline CDR1 is SGHTA and CDR2 is FQGNSA. The CDR3 consists of 15 residues. The CDR3 sequence: CASSLVASTNEKLFF. The CDR3 coding sequence is TGTGCCAGCAGCTTAGTGGCTTCAACTAATGAAAAACTGTTTTTT.

This clonotype was observed a handful of times. The rearrangement joins TRBV12-3 or TRBV12-4 to TRBJ1-5; possible D gene TRBD1, 6 bases. V lost 1 base and J lost 1, with 11 bases in between. The CDR3 has 16 amino acids. The chain's CDR3 is CASSLGGGGSNQPQHF. DNA for the CDR3: TGTGCCAGCAGTTTAGGGGGGGGCGGGAGCAATCAGCCCCAGCATTTT.

Worth noting for this clonotype: A single base is all that separates this from a far larger clone, so a read error is likely. This chain uses TRBV18 with TRBJ1-5; D gene unclear. This CDR3 has 15 amino acids. V gave up 8 bases and J gave up 6 bases, with 20 bases separating them. Germline values: CDR1 KGHSH, CDR2 LQKENI. The CDR3 DNA follows: TGTGCCAGCAGCCAAGATAAGGGAGTAGGTCAGCCCCAGCATTTT. Its translation: CASSQDKGVGQPQHF.

Turning to this clonotype: One base away lies a much larger clone, so this may be a sequencing read error. This chain connects TRBV3-1 to TRBJ1-1; possible D gene TRBD1, 5 bases. Per the germline V gene, CDR1 is LGHDT and CDR2 is YNNKEL (reference sequence). The CDR3 extends over 13 amino acids. DNA of the CDR3: TGTGCCAGCAGCCAAGGAGGGGTAGGTGAAGCTTCCTTT. Amino acid sequence: CASSQGGVGEASF.

On this clonotype itself: A junction boundary mismatches the germline segment, possibly from a read error. V is TRBV27 and J is TRBJ2-3, with 7 positions matching TRBD1. Germline loops: CDR1 MNHEY, CDR2 SMNVEV (reference sequence). The CDR3 sequence is 16 residues long. CDR3 coding DNA: TGTGCCAGACCGCTACAGGGGATATCGAGCACAAATACGCAGTATTTT. It translates to CARPLQGISSTNTQYF.

With respect to this clonotype: This clone may be a read error of a much larger clone one base away. No conserved phenylalanine or tryptophan is present at the end of the CDR3, so a read error is the likely explanation. The chain joins TRBV12-3 or TRBV12-4 to TRBJ2-3, with D hard to call. V lost 6 bases and J 5 bases, leaving 6 bases between the germline ends. The CDR3 extends over 11 amino acids. CDR3 DNA: TGTGCCAGCAGGGTCGGAGATACGCAGTATCTT. As protein: CASRVGDTQYL.

This rearrangement joins TRBV9 to TRBJ1-2; TRBD1 agrees at 7 bases. The germline V gene encodes CDR1 SGDLS and CDR2 YYNGEE. J gave up 4 bases and V 0 bases, and 3 bases lay outside the gene matches. This CDR3 comprises 14 residues. This chain's CDR3 is CASSVGTGLYGYTF. The CDR3 DNA sequence: TGTGCCAGCAGCGTAGGGACAGGCCTCTATGGCTACACCTTC.

Many counts were recorded for this clonotype. The chain combines TRBV12-3 or TRBV12-4 with TRBJ1-5; the D is unclear. The germline V and J ends were trimmed by 3 bases and 0 bases, with 12 bases remaining between them. The CDR3 extends over 16 amino acids. CDR3 DNA sequence: TGTGCCAGCAGTTTCCAAGTTAGTTATAGCAATCAGCCCCAGCATTTT. Its translation is CASSFQVSYSNQPQHF.

This clonotype has a count of ten or more. The chain recombines TRBV20-1 with TRBJ2-3; 7 bases agree with TRBD2. V gave up 1 base and J gave up 2 bases; unmatched junction bases: 3. The length of the CDR3 is 14 residues. Germline CDR1 DFQATT, CDR2 SNEGSKA (reference sequence). In DNA, the CDR3 is TGCAGTGCTAGAGGTAGCGGGTTCACAGATACGCAGTATTTT. Protein: CSARGSGFTDTQYF.

The J gene is TRBJ2-7, the V gene TRBV18; D ambiguous. Germline CDR1 reads KGHSH; CDR2 reads LQKENI. The CDR3 loop spans 13 amino acids. The V gene lost 2 bases and the J gene lost 5 bases, with 10 bases spanning the gap. The CDR3, as DNA: TGTGCCAGCTCACCAATTCCCAGCGACGAGCAGTACTTC. It specifies CASSPIPSDEQYF.

The J gene is TRBJ1-4, the V gene TRBV7-6; D ambiguous. This CDR3 contains 12 residues. The germline V gene has CDR1 SGHVS and CDR2 FNYEAQ. Trimming pared 8 bases from V and 1 base from J, leaving 5 bases between. CDR3 bases: TGTGCCAGCCGGGGAACTAATGAAAAACTGTTTTTT. It encodes CASRGTNEKLFF.